This TCR beta chain derives from a study of T cell clones after liver transplantation. Looking at the study overall: Draws occurred before transplant, before withdrawal, and after complete or failed withdrawal. Findings and caveats of the study: Low donor cell numbers restricted donor-reactive repertoire measurement in two subjects.

Sorting of unstimulated PBMCs yielded separate CD3+CD4+ and CD3+CD8+ fractions. As regards this clone: Its antigen is as yet unknown.

Generated by immunoSEQ multiplex PCR, the TCRdb table keeps only in-frame clones and is missing some. Of more than 15,000 clones detected, roughly 88% appear once; the ten largest clones hold 10% to 15%. V gave up 0 bases and J gave up 3 bases, with 12 bases separating them. CDR3 length equals 16 residues. Germline V CDR1 and CDR2: MNHEY, SMNVEV (reference sequence). The receptor was derived from a human donor who received a liver transplant. The chain couples TRBV27 to TRBJ1-5; no reliable D call. The material was CD8+ T cells from blood, obtained before liver transplant. The CDR3 coding sequence is TGTGCCAGCAGTTTATCCGCGGCAGTAGTCAATCAGCCCCAGCATTTT. As protein: CASSLSAAVVNQPQHF.